This entry lists 13 T cell receptor beta chains sequenced from one sample in a study of cytomegalovirus exposure and HLA in healthy donors. The PCR was carried out with 60 Vbeta primers and 13 Jbeta primers. TCRdb keeps only in-frame clones here, not all; method: immunoSEQ multiplex PCR. The profile shows about 150,000 clones, 70% of them singletons. The sample taken for sequencing was PBMCs. The receptors were gathered from a woman in her sixties or seventies in good health and CMV-seropositive.

The chain links TRBV4-1 to TRBJ2-1, with 8 bases lining up with TRBD2. The J segment lost 10 bases and the V segment lost 0 bases, leaving 11 bases of the junction unmatched. The CDR3 is made up of 16 amino acids. Germline V lookup: CDR1 MGHRA, CDR2 YSYEKL. CDR3 residues: CASSQDLREAFREQFF. Here the CDR3 DNA reads TGCGCCAGCAGCCAAGATTTGCGGGAGGCTTTCCGGGAGCAGTTCTTC.

This clone was detected once. This chain links TRBV5-1 with TRBJ2-3; 9 bases are a match to TRBD2. This CDR3 is built from 15 residues. Germline assignment: CDR1 SGHRS and CDR2 YFSETQ. J lost 5 bases, V lost 7 bases, and 11 bases had no gene match. The CDR3 DNA reads TGCGCCAGCGCAGGTATAGCGGGAGTAGGAGATACGCAGTATTTT. Protein: CASAGIAGVGDTQYF.

This chain uses TRBV2 with TRBJ1-2; 10 bases line up with TRBD1. The CDR3 extends over 13 amino acids. Germline CDR1 reads SNHLY; CDR2 reads FYNNEI. Trimming at V came to 6 bases and at J to 8 bases, leaving 6 bases not matched to a gene. Here the CDR3 reads CASSDRGPRGYTF. Written as DNA, the CDR3 is TGTGCCAGCAGCGACAGGGGGCCGCGGGGCTACACCTTC. Full variable domain (missing parts from reference TRBV2 and TRBJ1-2): EPEVTQTPSHQVTQMGQEVILRCVPISNHLYFYWYRQILGQKVEFLVSFYNNEISEKSEIFDDQFSVERPDGSNFTLKIRSTKLEDSAMYFCASSDRGPRGYTFGSGTRLTVV.

The chain is built from TRBV28 and TRBJ2-5; 14 nucleotides agree with TRBD2. The CDR3 runs to 16 residues. Germline V gene sequence: CDR1 MDHEN, CDR2 SYDVKM. The V gene end was trimmed by 3 bases and the J gene end by 3 bases; junction bases not matched to a gene: 3. The CDR3 DNA reads as TGTGCCAGCAGTTTGGGACTAGCGGGAGAGAAAGAGACCCAGTACTTC. Protein: CASSLGLAGEKETQYF.

The chain is built from TRBV5-1 and TRBJ2-1; 8 positions agree with TRBD1. Germline V gene sequence: CDR1 SGHRS, CDR2 YFSETQ. CDR3 length: 15 amino acids. The V segment lost 0 bases and the J segment 2 bases; nucleotides outside the gene matches: 1. The DNA of the CDR3 is TGCGCCAGCAGCTTGGAACAGGGGGCCTACAATGAGCAGTTCTTC. This translates into CASSLEQGAYNEQFF.

The CDR3: CASSSQAGGIYEQYF. The CDR3 bases are TGTGCCAGCAGCTCCCAAGCGGGAGGTATCTACGAGCAGTACTTC. This chain uses TRBV7-9 with TRBJ2-7; 9 bases agree with TRBD2. Germline V gene lookup returns CDR1 SEHNR and CDR2 FQNEAQ (reference sequence). V lost 4 bases to trimming and J lost 3 bases; unmatched junction nucleotides: 7. The CDR3 spans 15 residues.

This clone showed up just a few times. The chain links TRBV5-1 to TRBJ2-4; D remains ambiguous. Trimming pared 4 bases from V and 2 bases from J, leaving 10 bases between. Germline V gene lookup returns CDR1 SGHRS and CDR2 YFSETQ. The CDR3 spans 14 residues. In DNA, the CDR3 is TGCGCCAGCAGCCACCCAGAAACCAAAAACATTCAGTACTTC. Its translation: CASSHPETKNIQYF.

This clone was found a few times. The rearrangement uses TRBV5-6 and TRBJ2-1; weak D call: TRBD2 (6 bases). The CDR3 loop spans 18 amino acids. Germline V gives CDR1 SGHDT, CDR2 YYEEEE. V lost 2 bases and J 0 bases, leaving 18 bases between the germline ends. CDR3 amino acids: CASSFRGVSGPSYNEQFF. The CDR3 region has the DNA TGTGCCAGCAGCTTTCGGGGTGTCAGCGGGCCCTCCTACAATGAGCAGTTCTTC. The variable domain in full, completed from reference TRBV5-6 and TRBJ2-1, reads DAGVTQSPTHLIKTRGQQVTLRCSPKSGHDTVSWYQQALGQGPQFIFQYYEEEERQRGNFPDRFSGHQFPNYSSELNVNALLLGDSALYLCASSFRGVSGPSYNEQFFGPGTRLTVL.

This sequence joins TRBV7-9 and TRBJ2-2; perhaps TRBD2 as D (6 bases). Germline V gives CDR1 SEHNR, CDR2 FQNEAQ (reference sequence). The CDR3 is 15 residues long. V lost 2 bases and J 5 bases, leaving 12 bases between the germline ends. Here the CDR3 DNA reads TGTGCCAGCAGCTTATGGCGGGAACCAACCGGGGAGCTGTTTTTT. It translates to CASSLWREPTGELFF.

CDR3 region: CASSRRQGAGNEQFF. Written as DNA, the CDR3 is TGCGCCAGCAGTCGACGACAGGGGGCAGGCAATGAGCAGTTCTTC. The chain links TRBV10-1 to TRBJ2-1, with 10 bases lining up with TRBD1. The V gene end was trimmed by 5 bases and the J gene end by 6 bases; junction bases not matched to a gene: 7. Germline CDR1 reads WNHNN; CDR2 reads SYGVQD (reference sequence). This CDR3 is 15 amino acids long.

The J gene is TRBJ2-7, the V gene TRBV28; 8 bases agree with TRBD2. V lost 8 bases to trimming and J lost 7 bases; unmatched junction nucleotides: 13. The CDR3 is made up of 14 amino acids. CDR1 and CDR2 (germline): MDHEN, SYDVKM. The CDR3 sequence is CASLPGGPNLEQYF. The CDR3 DNA follows: TGTGCCAGCCTTCCGGGAGGGCCCAACCTTGAGCAGTACTTC.

The chain links TRBV7-9 to TRBJ2-4; tentatively, D is TRBD1 (6 bases). This CDR3 is 12 amino acids long. The germline V gene encodes CDR1 SEHNR and CDR2 FQNEAQ (reference sequence). V lost 5 bases and J lost 10, with 12 bases in between. CDR3 in DNA: TGTGCCAGCAGCACGGACAGCCCGATTCAGTACTTC. It is translated as CASSTDSPIQYF.

The rearrangement links TRBV28 to TRBJ2-7; no firm D call. The CDR3 length is 13 residues. CDR1 is MDHEN and CDR2 is SYDVKM in the germline V gene. V lost 6 bases and J 2 bases, leaving 11 bases between the germline ends. The CDR3 loop reads CASSETDTYEQYF. The CDR3 DNA sequence: TGTGCCAGCAGCGAGACTGATACCTACGAGCAGTACTTC.